This is a list of T cell receptor beta chains from one sample in a study of resident and recirculating memory T cells in vitiligo. Assay used: immunoSEQ multiplex PCR; TCRdb lists only in-frame clones, some missing. The sample has tens of thousands of clones; about 90% are singletons. Sample: blood. The receptor set was obtained from a male donor with vitiligo. The CDR3 runs from the conserved cysteine through the conserved F or W. D genes are given only for firm matches. Size is omitted from some rows. Given values are once, few, many or a class for expanded clones.

V gene	clone size	J gene	D gene	CDR3 protein	CDR3 DNA
TRBV7-2	NA	TRBJ2-3	TRBD1	CASSPPGQGIADTQYF	TGTGCCAGCAGCCCTCCGGGACAGGGGATCGCAGATACGCAGTATTTT
TRBV30	NA	TRBJ1-2	NA	CAWSRVGPYYGYTF	TGTGCCTGGAGTCGGGTGGGGCCGTACTATGGCTACACCTTC
TRBV18	NA	TRBJ1-4	NA	CASSPRSQGQGEKLFF	TGTGCCAGCTCACCACGGAGCCAGGGTCAGGGGGAAAAACTGTTTTTT
TRBV7-3	NA	TRBJ2-7	TRBD2	CASSLGPAGPYEQYF	TGTGCCAGCAGCTTAGGGCCAGCGGGGCCATACGAGCAGTACTTC
TRBV9	NA	TRBJ2-1	NA	CASSAASPYNEQFF	TGTGCCAGCAGCGCCGCAAGCCCCTACAATGAGCAGTTCTTC
TRBV27	NA	TRBJ2-5	TRBD2	CASTSTSGRAQTQYF	TGTGCCAGCACCTCGACTAGCGGGAGGGCCCAGACCCAGTACTTC
TRBV7-8	NA	TRBJ1-2	NA	CASSLERISYGYTF	TGTGCCAGCAGCTTAGAGAGGATTAGCTATGGCTACACCTTC
TRBV5-1	NA	TRBJ1-2	NA	CASSLEAGVGYGYTF	TGCGCCAGCAGCTTGGAGGCGGGGGTAGGCTATGGCTACACCTTC
TRBV4-3	few	TRBJ2-3	TRBD1	CASSQDRGGTGSTDTQYF	TGCGCCAGCAGCCAAGATCGGGGCGGGACAGGGAGTACAGATACGCAGTATTTT
TRBV5-8	NA	TRBJ2-1	TRBD2	CASSSTSGNLYNEQFF	TGTGCCAGCAGCTCGACTAGCGGGAACTTATACAATGAGCAGTTCTTC
TRBV18	NA	TRBJ2-7	TRBD1	CASSPGTDSYEQYF	TGTGCCAGCTCACCAGGGACAGACTCCTACGAGCAGTACTTC
TRBV19	once	TRBJ2-1	TRBD1	CASLNRGRNEQFF	TGTGCCAGTTTAAACAGGGGGCGCAATGAGCAGTTCTTC
TRBV5-4	NA	TRBJ2-3	NA	CASSVSAGANLGDTQYF	TGTGCCAGCAGCGTTTCGGCGGGGGCCAACCTTGGAGATACGCAGTATTTT
TRBV5-1	NA	TRBJ2-5	TRBD1	CASSLTGEETQYF	TGCGCCAGCAGCTTGACAGGGGAAGAGACCCAGTACTTC
TRBV10-1	NA	TRBJ2-7	TRBD1	CASTGQGSYEQYF	TGCGCCAGCACTGGACAGGGGTCCTACGAGCAGTACTTC
TRBV7-3	NA	TRBJ1-2	TRBD1	CASSSTGGGYGYTF	TGTGCCAGCAGCTCAACAGGGGGCGGGTATGGCTACACCTTC
TRBV5-1	NA	TRBJ2-1	NA	CASSQVEKGENEQFF	TGCGCCAGCAGCCAGGTCGAGAAGGGGGAGAATGAGCAGTTCTTC
TRBV28	NA	TRBJ2-5	NA	CASSLGQFQYQETQYF	TGTGCCAGCAGTCTCGGACAGTTCCAGTACCAAGAGACCCAGTACTTC
TRBV7-2	NA	TRBJ2-2	NA	CASSPQGLAGELFF	TGTGCCAGCAGCCCACAGGGTCTCGCCGGGGAGCTGTTTTTT
TRBV5-5	NA	TRBJ1-4	NA	CASSLGLTTNEKLFF	TGTGCCAGCAGCTTGGGACTGACAACTAATGAAAAACTGTTTTTT
TRBV5-6	NA	TRBJ1-1	NA	CASNFQGMKTEAFF	TGTGCCAGCAACTTCCAGGGGATGAAGACTGAAGCTTTCTTT
TRBV9	NA	TRBJ2-7	TRBD2	CASSPRLAELKGQYF	TGTGCCAGCAGCCCTCGACTAGCGGAGCTTAAGGGGCAGTACTTC
TRBV9	once	TRBJ2-2	NA	CASSTRGANTGELFF	TGTGCCAGCAGCACCCGGGGAGCGAACACCGGGGAGCTGTTTTTT
TRBV5-6	NA	TRBJ2-1	TRBD1	CASSLGDRVGEQFF	TGTGCCAGCAGCTTGGGGGACAGGGTCGGTGAGCAGTTCTTC
TRBV11-2	medium-sized	TRBJ2-7	TRBD2	CASSLDPGTSSSYEQYF	TGTGCCAGCAGCTTAGACCCCGGGACTAGCAGCTCCTACGAGCAGTACTTC
TRBV28	NA	TRBJ2-5	TRBD2	CASSFLGRVETQYF	TGTGCCAGCAGTTTCCTCGGGAGGGTTGAGACCCAGTACTTC
TRBV6-5	NA	TRBJ1-1	NA	CASSYRAGNTEAFF	TGTGCCAGCAGTTACAGGGCGGGGAACACTGAAGCTTTCTTT
TRBV29-1	NA	TRBJ1-2	TRBD1	CSVDRGNDDYTF	TGCAGCGTGGACAGGGGCAACGATGACTACACCTTC
TRBV20-1	NA	TRBJ2-3	TRBD2	CEAGSTDTQYF	TGCGAAGCGGGGAGCACAGATACGCAGTATTTT
TRBV10-3	NA	TRBJ2-3	TRBD2	CAITSGGIDTQYF	TGTGCCATCACTAGCGGGGGTATAGATACGCAGTATTTT
TRBV7-9	once	TRBJ1-4	TRBD1	CASSPQGEKLFF	TGTGCCAGCAGCCCACAGGGGGAAAAACTGTTTTTT
TRBV7-9	once	TRBJ2-3	NA	CASSLLGGTDTQYF	TGTGCCAGCAGCTTGCTAGGGGGCACAGATACGCAGTATTTT
TRBV5-1	NA	TRBJ2-1	TRBD1	CASSFSPGTGGSNEQFF	TGCGCCAGCAGCTTTAGCCCCGGGACAGGCGGATCCAATGAGCAGTTCTTC
TRBV11-1	NA	TRBJ2-7	TRBD2	CASSFPRTGTSGVSYEQYF	TGTGCCAGCAGCTTCCCTCGGACAGGGACTAGCGGGGTCTCCTACGAGCAGTACTTC
TRBV18	NA	TRBJ2-6	TRBD1	CASSLGQGDFGANVLTF	TGTGCCAGCTCACTGGGACAGGGGGATTTTGGGGCCAACGTCCTGACTTTC
TRBV28	NA	TRBJ2-3	TRBD2	CASSFGLAGGGDTQYF	TGTGCCAGCAGTTTTGGACTAGCGGGTGGGGGGGATACGCAGTATTTT
TRBV7-3	NA	TRBJ2-1	TRBD1	CASSYDRGTYNEQFF	TGTGCCAGCAGCTACGACAGGGGAACCTACAATGAGCAGTTCTTC
TRBV4-1	NA	TRBJ2-7	TRBD2	CASSQGSGRAAYEQYF	TGCGCCAGCAGCCAAGGATCGGGGAGGGCCGCCTACGAGCAGTACTTC
TRBV19	NA	TRBJ2-3	TRBD2	CASSIKGIAGATDTQYF	TGTGCCAGTAGTATTAAGGGGATAGCGGGAGCGACAGATACGCAGTATTTT
TRBV5-1	NA	TRBJ2-1	TRBD2	CASSLLSAGDSYNEQFF	TGCGCCAGCAGCTTGTTATCGGCGGGAGACTCCTACAATGAGCAGTTCTTC
TRBV9	NA	TRBJ2-1	NA	CASSPQAGFSYNEQFF	TGTGCCAGCAGCCCACAAGCGGGCTTCTCCTACAATGAGCAGTTCTTC
TRBV11-2	NA	TRBJ2-1	NA	CASSLGPGSGLIYNEQFF	TGTGCCAGCAGCTTAGGCCCCGGGAGCGGCCTAATCTACAATGAGCAGTTCTTC
TRBV5-1	NA	TRBJ1-2	NA	CASSLGQNSNYGYTF	TGCGCCAGCAGCTTGGGACAGAATTCTAACTATGGCTACACCTTC
TRBV5-6	NA	TRBJ2-7	NA	CASSWRATRYEQYF	TGTGCCAGCAGCTGGCGGGCAACTAGATACGAGCAGTACTTC
TRBV7-3	NA	TRBJ2-3	TRBD2	CASSSGTSGILDTQYF	TGTGCCAGCAGCTCAGGGACTAGCGGGATTCTAGATACGCAGTATTTT
TRBV11-2	NA	TRBJ1-1	TRBD1	CASSLVGQAGPMNTEAFF	TGTGCCAGCAGCTTAGTAGGACAGGCAGGACCTATGAACACTGAAGCTTTCTTT
TRBV4-2	NA	TRBJ1-1	NA	CASSQALGLGNTEAFF	TGTGCCAGCAGCCAGGCCTTGGGGCTTGGGAACACTGAAGCTTTCTTT
TRBV13	NA	TRBJ1-3	NA	CASSLLSLAYSGNTIYF	TGTGCCAGCAGCTTATTGTCTCTCGCCTACTCTGGAAACACCATATATTTT
TRBV18	NA	TRBJ2-6	NA	CASSPRSTGEVYTGANVLTF	TGTGCCAGCTCACCACGGTCTACAGGGGAGGTATACACTGGGGCCAACGTCCTGACTTTC
TRBV28	once	TRBJ1-5	NA	CASSRTGTSNQPQHF	TGTGCCAGCAGCCGTACAGGGACCAGCAATCAGCCCCAGCATTTT
TRBV6-5	once	TRBJ2-1	TRBD2	CASTGRRNEQFF	TGTGCCAGCACCGGGAGGAGGAATGAGCAGTTCTTC
TRBV6-1	once	TRBJ1-5	NA	CASSEGQGRGQPQHF	TGTGCCAGCAGTGAAGGGCAGGGGAGGGGTCAGCCCCAGCATTTT
TRBV28	NA	TRBJ2-5	NA	CASSTFGSQYF	TGTGCCAGCAGTACCTTCGGGTCCCAGTACTTC